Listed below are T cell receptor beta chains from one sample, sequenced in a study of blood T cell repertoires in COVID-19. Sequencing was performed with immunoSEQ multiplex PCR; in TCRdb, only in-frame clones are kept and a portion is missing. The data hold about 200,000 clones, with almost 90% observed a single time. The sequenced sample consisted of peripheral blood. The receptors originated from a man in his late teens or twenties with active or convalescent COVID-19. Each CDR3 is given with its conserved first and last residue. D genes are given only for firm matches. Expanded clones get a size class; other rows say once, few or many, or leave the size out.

TGTGCCAGCAGCTTGTACAGGCGGAGCTCCTACGAGCAGTACTTC CASSLYRRSSYEQYF - - TRBJ2-7 TRBV5-8
TGTGCCAGCCGACAGGGTAACTATGGCTACACCTTC CASRQGNYGYTF TRBD1 - TRBJ1-2 TRBV6-5
TGTGCCAGCAGCCCGGACAGGGGTAACACCGGGGAGCTGTTTTTT CASSPDRGNTGELFF TRBD1 - TRBJ2-2 TRBV3-1/TRBV3-2
TGTGCCAGCAGTCCTCCGGACAGGGTCACCGGGGAGCTGTTTTTT CASSPPDRVTGELFF TRBD1 - TRBJ2-2 TRBV28
TGTGCCACCTCGGACGGGGTCTCTGGAAACACCATATATTTT CATSDGVSGNTIYF - few TRBJ1-3 TRBV6-5
TGTGCCAGCAGCTTGGCCCAGGACAGGGCAGCTAACTATGGCTACACCTTC CASSLAQDRAANYGYTF TRBD1 - TRBJ1-2 TRBV5-4
TGTGCCAGCAGCTTGACAGGGGGTTCGGTTATTTATAATTCACCCCTCCACTTT CASSLTGGSVIYNSPLHF TRBD1 few TRBJ1-6 TRBV11-2
TGTGCCAGCAGCTTTAGCGGAGCATACGAGCAGTACTTC CASSFSGAYEQYF - - TRBJ2-7 TRBV7-9
TGTGCCAGCAGCGAAAGGACAGGAAACACCATATATTTT CASSERTGNTIYF - - TRBJ1-3 TRBV7-9
TGTGCCAGTAGTATCAGATACAATGAGCAGTTCTTC CASSIRYNEQFF - - TRBJ2-1 TRBV19
TGCGCCAGCGACGTAGCGGGGGGGCCCCAAGAGACCCAGTACTTC CASDVAGGPQETQYF TRBD2 - TRBJ2-5 TRBV5-1
TGTGCCAGTTTGAAGGACCAGGGCGGCGGCTACACCTTC CASLKDQGGGYTF - - TRBJ1-2 TRBV19
TGCGCCAGCAGCTTGGCCGGGACAGATTACGAGCAGTACTTC CASSLAGTDYEQYF TRBD1 - TRBJ2-7 TRBV5-1
TGTGCCAGCGCTGGGAGCACTGAAGCTTTCTTT CASAGSTEAFF - - TRBJ1-1 TRBV11-2
TGTGCCAGCAGCGGCAAAGGGGCAGGCGCTGAAGCTTTCTTT CASSGKGAGAEAFF - - TRBJ1-1 TRBV9
TGTGCCAGCAGCTTAAGCCGTCGTAGCGGGAAAAAGAGTTCGTACAATGAGCAGTTCTTC CASSLSRRSGKKSSYNEQFF TRBD2 - TRBJ2-1 TRBV7-8
TGTGCCACCAGTGATCTCCGATCAGGGACAGGTCTGAACACTGAAGCTTTCTTT CATSDLRSGTGLNTEAFF TRBD1 - TRBJ1-1 TRBV24-1
TGTGCCAGCAGCTTGATGGGACTAGGTACAAATGAGCAGTTCTTC CASSLMGLGTNEQFF TRBD2 - TRBJ2-1 TRBV5-4
TGTGCCACCAGTGATATGACGACACTGAACACCGGGGAGCTGTTTTTT CATSDMTTLNTGELFF - - TRBJ2-2 TRBV24-1
TGTGCCAGCTCACCACCGAGGGTTGGTAGCGGGATTCGTGATGAGCAGTTCTTC CASSPPRVGSGIRDEQFF TRBD2 - TRBJ2-1 TRBV18
TGCGCCAGCAGCCCGCCATCCGGGACTAGACCCTACGAGCAGTACTTC CASSPPSGTRPYEQYF TRBD2 - TRBJ2-7 TRBV5-1
TGTGCCAGCAGCTCGGGACTAGCGGCCGAGACCCAGTACTTC CASSSGLAAETQYF TRBD2 - TRBJ2-5 TRBV7-9
TGTGCCAGCAGTGACTTACAGGGGGCAGGGGAAAAACTGTTTTTT CASSDLQGAGEKLFF TRBD1 - TRBJ1-4 TRBV2
TGCGCCAGCAGCTTGGAGCTAGCGGGGATCGGCACGCAGTATTTT CASSLELAGIGTQYF TRBD2 - TRBJ2-3 TRBV5-1
TGTGCCAGCAGCTTACTAGACAGGGGCACAGATACGCAGTATTTT CASSLLDRGTDTQYF TRBD1 - TRBJ2-3 TRBV11-2
TGTGCCAGCAGCCAGGATGGACTAGCGGGCACAGATACGCAGTATTTT CASSQDGLAGTDTQYF TRBD2 - TRBJ2-3 TRBV4-2
TGTGCCAGCAGTGAGGGGGACAGGGCTGAAGCTTTCTTT CASSEGDRAEAFF TRBD1 - TRBJ1-1 TRBV6-1
TGTGCCAGCAGTTTATCCTGGCGGGGGAGCTCCTACAATGAGCAGTTCTTC CASSLSWRGSSYNEQFF TRBD2 - TRBJ2-1 TRBV27
TGTGCCAGTGGACAGGGATGGAATCAGCCCCAGCATTTT CASGQGWNQPQHF TRBD1 - TRBJ1-5 TRBV19
TGTGCCAGCAGTCAGAATCCAGGGCCGCAAGAGACCCAGTACTTC CASSQNPGPQETQYF - - TRBJ2-5 TRBV11-1
TGTGCCAGCAGCGTAGGTGACAGCCCGGGCCCCTACGAGCAGTACTTC CASSVGDSPGPYEQYF - - TRBJ2-7 TRBV9
TGTGCCATCAGTGGGACAGGTTCTCTCGCCGGGGAGCTGTTTTTT CAISGTGSLAGELFF TRBD1 - TRBJ2-2 TRBV10-3
TGTGCCAGCAGCCAACCCGGGACAGGGAGGTTGTTT CASSQPGTGRLF TRBD1 few TRBJ2-3 TRBV5-6
TGCGCCAGCAGCCAGTCGGGGACTAGCGGGTTTGATGAGCAGTTCTTC CASSQSGTSGFDEQFF TRBD2 - TRBJ2-1 TRBV4-3
TGTGCTAGTGGTTTCCGGGAGGGCCTCGCCGGGGAGCTGTTTTTT CASGFREGLAGELFF TRBD2 once TRBJ2-2 TRBV12-5
TGTGCCAGTAGTATTCCCCCGGGACAGGTGAACTATGGCTACACCTTC CASSIPPGQVNYGYTF TRBD1 - TRBJ1-2 TRBV19
TGTGCCAGCAGCTTAGCTAGCGGGAGGTTATACGAGCAGTACTTC CASSLASGRLYEQYF TRBD2 few TRBJ2-7 TRBV7-8
TGTGCCAGCAGCTCCCCATCTGGGGCGTACTATGGCTACACCTTC CASSSPSGAYYGYTF - - TRBJ1-2 TRBV7-2
TGTGCCAGCAGCCCAGGGTGGTGGAGCAATCAGCCCCAGCATTTT CASSPGWWSNQPQHF - - TRBJ1-5 TRBV3-1/TRBV3-2
TGCGCCAGCAGCTTGGAAGACAGACAAGAGACCCAGTACTTC CASSLEDRQETQYF - - TRBJ2-5 TRBV5-1
TGTGCCAGCAGTCAACGGGGAACTAATGAAAAACTGTTTTTT CASSQRGTNEKLFF - - TRBJ1-4 TRBV6-5
TGTGCCAGCAGCTTCTCTAGCGGGAGGTTTGAGAATGAGCAGTTCTTC CASSFSSGRFENEQFF TRBD2 - TRBJ2-1 TRBV7-2
TGTGCCAGCAGCTCGGGTTGGGATACGCAGTATTTT CASSSGWDTQYF - - TRBJ2-3 TRBV7-2
TGTGCCAGCAGTGCTAGCGGGGGGGGGCAAGAGACCCAGTACTTC CASSASGGGQETQYF TRBD2 - TRBJ2-5 TRBV2
TGCGCCAGCAGCTTGAGACAGGGGGCGACATACGAGCAGTACTTC CASSLRQGATYEQYF TRBD1 - TRBJ2-7 TRBV5-1
TGCGCCAGCAGCTGGGTCGAGGGTCTTCTTACTGAAGCTTTCTTT CASSWVEGLLTEAFF - once TRBJ1-1 TRBV5-1